This entry lists 24 T cell receptor beta chains sequenced from one sample in a study of blood T cell repertoires in COVID-19. Here immunoSEQ multiplex PCR was the method, and the copy in TCRdb shows in-frame clones only, minus some. The sample consists of some 150,000 clones, around 81% of them appearing once. Sample: peripheral blood. These TCRs come from a human donor with acute or convalescent COVID-19. The donor label of this sample is uncertain.

This clone occurred a few times. The chain links TRBV19 to TRBJ2-2; a weak D match, TRBD2 (6 bases). The germline V gene encodes CDR1 LNHDA and CDR2 SQIVND (reference sequence). Trimming shortened V by 6 bases and J by 3 bases, and 23 bases separated the two germline ends. The CDR3 is made up of 18 amino acids. The CDR3, as DNA: TGTGCCAGTAGACCAGGACGGCTAGCTGAGCGGGACACCGGGGAGCTGTTTTTT. This gives the protein CASRPGRLAERDTGELFF.

The chain is built from TRBV6-5 and TRBJ2-2; 9 bases match TRBD1. This CDR3 contains 16 residues. Losses at the gene ends were 4 bases for V and 3 bases for J; bases not matched to a gene: 6. Germline CDR1 and CDR2: MNHEY and SVGAGI. The CDR3 loop reads CASSSKDRGYTGELFF. In DNA form, the CDR3 reads TGTGCCAGCAGTTCTAAGGACAGGGGATACACCGGGGAGCTGTTTTTT.

The rearrangement links TRBV6-6 to TRBJ2-7; the match to TRBD2 covers 9 bases. With V trimmed by 5 bases and J by 2 bases, 7 bases remained unmatched. Germline V CDR1 and CDR2: MNHNY, SVGAGI (reference sequence). CDR3 length: 15 residues. The CDR3 region has the DNA TGTGCCAGCAGTGGAGCGGGGGGCGCCGCCTACGAGCAGTACGTC. Translation gives CASSGAGGAAYEQYV.

This clone was picked up one time. The V and J genes are TRBV19 and TRBJ1-1, with TRBD1 identical over 8 bases. The CDR3 runs 15 residues. Trimming removed 7 bases from V and 1 base from J; junction bases left unmatched: 8. Germline CDR1 reads LNHDA; CDR2 reads SQIVND (reference sequence). In nucleotides, the CDR3 is TGTGCCAGTACCCTGACAGGGGTATCGAACACTGAAGCTTTCTTT. It specifies CASTLTGVSNTEAFF. Combining the CDR3 with reference TRBV19 and TRBJ1-1 gives the whole variable domain DGGITQSPKYLFRKEGQNVTLSCEQNLNHDAMYWYRQDPGQGLRLIYYSQIVNDFQKGDIAEGYSVSREKKESFPLTVTSAQKNPTAFYLCASTLTGVSNTEAFFGQGTRLTVV.

The V and J genes are TRBV15 and TRBJ1-1, with 7 bases identical to TRBD1. The V gene's germline CDR1 is LNHNV and CDR2 YYDKDF (reference sequence). The CDR3 loop spans 13 amino acids. V was clipped by 1 base and J by 6 bases; unmatched bases: 2. CDR3 amino acids: CATSRGGQAEAFF. The CDR3 DNA reads TGTGCCACCAGCAGAGGCGGACAGGCTGAAGCTTTCTTT.

This clone came up a few times. The genes are TRBV5-1 and TRBJ1-4, with 7 bases fitting TRBD1. Losses at the gene ends were 0 bases for V and 7 bases for J; bases not matched to a gene: 9. CDR1 is SGHRS and CDR2 is YFSETQ in the germline V gene. CDR3 size: 16 residues. This CDR3 is CASSLGPRGPGEKLFF. CDR3 DNA: TGCGCCAGCAGCTTGGGTCCGAGGGGGCCCGGTGAAAAACTGTTTTTT. The whole variable domain, filled in from reference TRBV5-1 and TRBJ1-4, reads KAGVTQTPRYLIKTRGQQVTLSCSPISGHRSVSWYQQTPGQGLQFLFEYFSETQRNKGNFPGRFSGRQFSNSRSEMNVSTLELGDSALYLCASSLGPRGPGEKLFFGSGTQLSVL.

V gene TRBV7-3 combines with J gene TRBJ2-2, with a weak D call TRBD2 (5 bases). CDR1 and CDR2 (germline): SGHTA, FQGTGA. V was clipped by 5 bases and J by 7 bases, with 17 bases between them. This CDR3 spans 15 amino acids. The CDR3 reads CASSHSGVVGGELFF. The CDR3 DNA is TGTGCCAGCAGCCACTCCGGGGTTGTGGGCGGGGAGCTGTTTTTT.

V gene TRBV2 combines with J gene TRBJ1-1; tentatively, D is TRBD1 (5 bases). V gave up 5 bases and J gave up 4 bases, with 14 bases separating them. The CDR3 spans 14 residues. CDR1 and CDR2 from the germline V gene are SNHLY and FYNNEI. CDR3: CASSLQEGTTEAFF. CDR3 sequence (DNA): TGTGCCAGCAGTCTCCAGGAGGGGACCACTGAAGCTTTCTTT.

The V call is TRBV19, the J call TRBJ1-6; 8 bases line up with TRBD1. V trimming: 8 bases; J trimming: 6 bases; junction bases outside the gene matches: 9. Germline CDR1 LNHDA, CDR2 SQIVND (reference sequence). The length of the CDR3 is 15 residues. This CDR3 reads CASGGQGSFNSPLHF. The CDR3 DNA sequence: TGTGCCAGTGGAGGACAGGGCTCTTTTAATTCACCCCTCCACTTT.

The rearrangement uses TRBV29-1 and TRBJ1-1, with no clear D. CDR1 and CDR2 (germline): SQVTM, ANQGSEA. Between the trimmed V and J ends, which lost 3 bases and 5 bases, there was a span of 13 bases. The CDR3 runs to 13 residues. The CDR3 here is CSVDGGLRTEAFF. The CDR3 DNA follows: TGCAGCGTTGATGGAGGCCTAAGGACTGAAGCTTTCTTT.

V and J are TRBV5-4 and TRBJ1-2; D is perhaps TRBD1 (5 bases). The CDR3 contains 13 residues. Trimming left V 0 bases short and J 9 bases short, with 12 bases between. The germline CDR1 and CDR2 sequences are SGHNT and YYREEE (reference sequence). The CDR3 here is CASSLGTPKSYTF. CDR3 nucleotide sequence: TGTGCCAGCAGCTTGGGGACACCGAAGAGCTACACCTTC.

The chain carries TRBV19 and TRBJ1-5; 8 nucleotides line up with TRBD1. The CDR3 runs 16 residues. Germline assignment: CDR1 LNHDA and CDR2 SQIVND (reference sequence). J gave up 5 bases and V 5 bases, and 11 bases lay outside the gene matches. CDR3 loop: CASSSEGGQDYQPQHF. The CDR3 DNA follows: TGTGCCAGTAGTTCAGAGGGGGGACAGGACTATCAGCCCCAGCATTTT.

The J gene is TRBJ1-5, the V gene TRBV6-5, with TRBD1 identical over 9 bases. V gave up 6 bases and J gave up 5 bases; unmatched junction bases: 8. CDR3 size: 15 residues. Germline-derived CDR1 and CDR2 are MNHEY and SVGAGI. The CDR3 loop is CASSPGQGTHQPQHF. In DNA form, the CDR3 reads TGTGCCAGCAGCCCCGGACAGGGGACCCATCAGCCCCAGCATTTT.

The rearrangement links TRBV13 to TRBJ1-2; maybe TRBD1 (6 bases). The CDR3 is 15 residues long. V was clipped by 5 bases and J by 3 bases, with 16 bases between them. Per germline, CDR1 PRHDT and CDR2 FYEKMQ (reference sequence). The CDR3 spells CASSNQDRTYYGYTF. The CDR3 DNA sequence: TGTGCCAGCAGCAATCAAGACAGGACCTACTATGGCTACACCTTC. The complete variable domain, with remaining parts taken from reference TRBV13 and TRBJ1-2, reads AAGVIQSPRHLIKEKRETATLKCYPIPRHDTVYWYQQGPGQDPQFLISFYEKMQSDKGSIPDRFSAQQFSDYHSELNMSSLELGDSALYFCASSNQDRTYYGYTFGSGTRLTVV.

This clone has only one observation. The chain is built from TRBV5-1 and TRBJ1-1; D gene unclear. This CDR3 is 13 amino acids long. Germline V lookup: CDR1 SGHRS, CDR2 YFSETQ. Trimming left V 4 bases short and J 5 bases short, with 12 bases between. The CDR3 loop reads CASSRTPGTEAFF. DNA of the CDR3: TGCGCCAGCAGCCGTACCCCGGGAACTGAAGCTTTCTTT. Combining the CDR3 with reference TRBV5-1 and TRBJ1-1 gives the whole variable domain KAGVTQTPRYLIKTRGQQVTLSCSPISGHRSVSWYQQTPGQGLQFLFEYFSETQRNKGNFPGRFSGRQFSNSRSEMNVSTLELGDSALYLCASSRTPGTEAFFGQGTRLTVV.

This chain joins TRBV6-5 and TRBJ1-4; no firm D call. The germline V gene has CDR1 MNHEY and CDR2 SVGAGI. There are 12 residues in the CDR3. Trimming cost V 5 bases and J 4 bases, with 5 bases left between them. CDR3 sequence (DNA): TGTGCCAGCAGTCTTTTTAATGAAAAACTGTTTTTT. Residues: CASSLFNEKLFF.

The V gene is TRBV6-5, the J gene TRBJ2-7; possibly TRBD1 for D (7 bases). The germline V and J ends were trimmed by 7 bases and 6 bases, with 13 bases remaining between them. Germline lookup yields CDR1 MNHEY and CDR2 SVGAGI. The CDR3 runs to 12 residues. The CDR3 DNA sequence: TGTGCCAGCAAGGAGGGGGCAGGCGAGCAGTACTTC. This gives the protein CASKEGAGEQYF.

This chain uses TRBV11-2 with TRBJ2-7; D uncertain. Germline loops: CDR1 SGHAT, CDR2 FQNNGV. There are 13 residues in the CDR3. The V gene lost 4 bases and the J gene lost 3 bases, with 10 bases spanning the gap. CDR3 amino acids: CASSYDTFYEQYF. The CDR3 nucleotides are TGTGCCAGCAGCTATGACACGTTCTACGAGCAGTACTTC.

CDR3: CASTFDREGSPLHF. Here the CDR3 DNA reads TGTGCCAGTACCTTTGACAGGGAAGGCTCACCCCTCCACTTT. The V gene is TRBV19, the J gene TRBJ1-6; TRBD1 matches at 7 bases. There are 14 residues in the CDR3. CDR1 is LNHDA, CDR2 SQIVND, per germline (reference sequence). V trimming: 7 bases; J trimming: 10 bases; junction bases outside the gene matches: 10.

V and J are TRBV12-3 or TRBV12-4 and TRBJ1-1; D unresolved. V lost 5 bases and J lost 5, with 12 bases in between. This CDR3 is 13 amino acids long. The CDR3 sequence is CASSTGLGTEAFF. The CDR3 DNA is TGTGCCAGCAGTACGGGATTAGGTACTGAAGCTTTCTTT.

This chain connects TRBV29-1 to TRBJ1-1, with TRBD1 matching 8 bases. Trimming removed 7 bases from V and 1 base from J; junction bases left unmatched: 8. The CDR3 loop spans 14 amino acids. Germline CDR1 is SQVTM and CDR2 is ANQGSEA. CDR3 bases: TGCAGCGGGACCATCGGACAGGGGAACACTGAAGCTTTCTTT. It yields the protein CSGTIGQGNTEAFF.

V is TRBV5-5 and J is TRBJ2-7; 7 nucleotides agree with TRBD2. This CDR3 region has 14 residues. The V segment lost 8 bases and the J segment 1 base; nucleotides outside the gene matches: 9. CDR1 is SGHKS, CDR2 YYEKEE, per germline (reference sequence). DNA of the CDR3: TGTGCCAGATTTCCGAGCGGGGTGTCCTACGAGCAGTACTTC. Amino acids: CARFPSGVSYEQYF.

V gene TRBV5-1 combines with J gene TRBJ2-7, with 8 nucleotides matching TRBD2. V shed 0 bases and J 3 bases; nucleotides not matched to a gene: 5. The CDR3 contains 15 residues. Germline-derived CDR1 and CDR2 are SGHRS and YFSETQ. The CDR3 DNA sequence: TGCGCCAGCAGCTTGGATGGGAGCGGGGGCTACGAGCAGTACTTC. Amino acid sequence: CASSLDGSGGYEQYF.

CDR3 amino acids: CASSPPTGGSMNTEAFF. CDR3 bases: TGTGCCAGCTCACCACCGACAGGGGGATCAATGAACACTGAAGCTTTCTTT. This chain connects TRBV18 to TRBJ1-1, with 9 bases aligning to TRBD1. Germline lookup yields CDR1 KGHSH and CDR2 LQKENI. There are 17 residues in the CDR3. V gave up 0 bases and J gave up 0 bases; unmatched junction bases: 5.